A selection of T cell receptor beta chains follows, all from one sample in a study of OX40 agonist ivuxolimab in advanced cancers. Here immunoSEQ multiplex PCR was the method, and the copy in TCRdb shows in-frame clones only, minus some. Altogether 70,000 or so clones are present, roughly 84% being singletons, with the ten largest covering roughly 6.1%. The specimen comprised CD4+ or CD8+ T cells sorted from blood, sampled in a trial of the OX40 agonist ivuxolimab. The receptor source for this set is an adult with an advanced solid tumor such as melanoma, head and neck, liver or kidney cancer. Each CDR3 is given with its conserved first and last residue. The order of the fields is D gene, J gene, V gene, CDR3 protein. A D gene is named only where the DNA matches it firmly.

NA,TRBJ2-2,TRBV11-3,CASSLIFAGELFF
NA,TRBJ1-1,TRBV27,CASSFLTPGTEAFF
NA,TRBJ1-1,TRBV6-5,CASSYSRGRDTEAFF
TRBD1,TRBJ1-5,TRBV7-8,CASSFQGTGGQPQHF
TRBD2,TRBJ2-1,TRBV5-4,CASSSWREGLEQFF
TRBD1,TRBJ2-7,TRBV27,CASSSSGTGGEQYF
NA,TRBJ1-2,TRBV19,CATQWGGANTGGYGYTF
NA,TRBJ2-7,TRBV5-1,CASSPPGGNEQYF
TRBD1,TRBJ2-3,TRBV28,CAISGQSTDTQYF
NA,TRBJ2-6,TRBV19,CASSIRGPSGANVLTF
NA,TRBJ2-6,TRBV27,CASSLEGGLGFSGANVLTF
NA,TRBJ1-6,TRBV5-1,CASSLTPGAGNSPLHF
NA,TRBJ1-2,TRBV4-2,CASSQGPGNNYGYTF
TRBD1,TRBJ2-7,TRBV23-1,CASSLGQGKNEQYF
NA,TRBJ2-4,TRBV7-2,CASSLDSPIQYF
TRBD1,TRBJ2-5,TRBV11-1,CASSPGGTGETQYF
TRBD1,TRBJ1-6,TRBV10-3,CAIGATVGTGNSPLHF
NA,TRBJ1-1,TRBV5-4,CASSRDQVNTEAFF
NA,TRBJ1-4,TRBV14,CASSQGLRNEKLFF
NA,TRBJ2-7,TRBV14,CASSGSLVYEQYF
TRBD1,TRBJ1-4,TRBV27,CASSSGTGKGEKLFF
NA,TRBJ1-1,TRBV7-9,CASSLFLNTEAFF
TRBD1,TRBJ1-5,TRBV10-3,CAISGTGGGQSQHF
NA,TRBJ1-2,TRBV7-2,CASSLAGGLYTF
TRBD1,TRBJ2-5,TRBV4-1,CASSQDFGTGLGQETQYF
NA,TRBJ2-2,TRBV19,CASGLDGKNTGELFF
TRBD2,TRBJ2-1,TRBV5-1,CASSSGTSGANEQFF
NA,TRBJ1-5,TRBV19,CASSIDHGYSNQPQHF
NA,TRBJ1-2,TRBV9,CASSVSSTGGHGYTF
NA,TRBJ1-3,TRBV5-1,CASSLLTGGGNTIYF
NA,TRBJ2-7,TRBV7-2,CASSSSRVSYEQYF
NA,TRBJ2-7,TRBV5-1,CASSAGGAQYF
TRBD2,TRBJ2-5,TRBV5-1,CASSWGASGVSGETQYF
NA,TRBJ2-7,TRBV6-5,CASSYLRGVEQYF
NA,TRBJ2-1,TRBV27,CASSLSRGLTYNEQFF